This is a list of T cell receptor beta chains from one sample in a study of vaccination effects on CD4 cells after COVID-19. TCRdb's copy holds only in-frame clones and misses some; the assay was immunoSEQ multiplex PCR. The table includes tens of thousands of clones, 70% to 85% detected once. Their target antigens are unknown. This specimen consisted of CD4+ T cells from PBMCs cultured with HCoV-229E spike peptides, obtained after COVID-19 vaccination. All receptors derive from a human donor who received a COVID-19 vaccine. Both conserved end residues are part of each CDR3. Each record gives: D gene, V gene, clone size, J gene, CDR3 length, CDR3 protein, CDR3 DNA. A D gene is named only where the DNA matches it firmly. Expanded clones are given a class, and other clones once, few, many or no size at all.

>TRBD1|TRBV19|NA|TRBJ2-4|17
CASSIDLTGGTKNIQYF
TGTGCCAGTAGTATAGATCTAACAGGGGGGACCAAAAACATTCAGTACTTC
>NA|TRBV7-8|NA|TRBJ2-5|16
CASSPRGAALKETQYF
TGTGCCAGCAGCCCTCGCGGGGCGGCCCTCAAAGAGACCCAGTACTTC
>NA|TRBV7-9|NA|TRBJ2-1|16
CASSKRLLVGEDEQFF
TGTGCCAGCAGCAAACGATTACTAGTGGGGGAGGATGAGCAGTTCTTC
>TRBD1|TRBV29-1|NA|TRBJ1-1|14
CSVIPGGAGTEAFF
TGCAGCGTAATACCAGGGGGCGCGGGCACTGAAGCTTTCTTT
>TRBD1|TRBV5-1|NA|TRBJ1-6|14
CASSSGTANSPLHF
TGCGCCAGCAGCTCCGGGACAGCGAATTCACCCCTCCACTTT
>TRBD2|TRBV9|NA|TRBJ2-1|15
CASSVGGGTYNEQFF
TGTGCCAGCAGCGTAGGCGGGGGTACCTACAATGAGCAGTTCTTC
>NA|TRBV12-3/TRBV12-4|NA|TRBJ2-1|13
CASSITARGEQFF
TGTGCCAGCAGTATCACAGCCCGGGGTGAGCAGTTCTTC
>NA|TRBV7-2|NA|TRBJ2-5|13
CASSLRLQETQYF
TGTGCCAGCAGCTTAAGGCTCCAAGAGACCCAGTACTTC
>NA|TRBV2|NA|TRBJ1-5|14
CASSEHLVNQPQHF
TGTGCCAGCAGTGAACACCTAGTCAATCAGCCCCAGCATTTT
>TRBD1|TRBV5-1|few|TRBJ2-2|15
CASMGSTGVTGELFF
TGCGCCAGCATGGGGTCCACAGGGGTCACCGGGGAGCTGTTTTTT
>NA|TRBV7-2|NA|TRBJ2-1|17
CASSQGLAYGSYNEQFF
TGTGCCAGCAGCCAGGGGCTGGCGTACGGTTCCTACAATGAGCAGTTCTTC
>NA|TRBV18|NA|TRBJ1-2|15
CASSPQGITNYGYTF
TGTGCCAGCTCACCACAGGGGATTACTAACTATGGCTACACCTTC
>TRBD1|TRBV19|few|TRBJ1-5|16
CASSTPTGVLNQPQHF
TGTGCCAGTAGTACTCCGACAGGGGTCCTTAATCAGCCCCAGCATTTT
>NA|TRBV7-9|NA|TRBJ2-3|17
CASSYPTEELGTDTQYF
TGTGCCAGCAGCTACCCAACCGAAGAGCTCGGCACAGATACGCAGTATTTT
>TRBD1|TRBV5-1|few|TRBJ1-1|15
CASSLDGTGGLGAFF
TGCGCCAGCAGCTTGGATGGGACAGGGGGGTTGGGAGCTTTCTTT
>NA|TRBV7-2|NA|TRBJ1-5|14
CASSSRQDNQPQHF
TGTGCCAGCAGCTCTCGACAGGACAATCAGCCCCAGCATTTT
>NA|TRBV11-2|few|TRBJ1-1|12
CASARLNTEAFF
TGTGCCAGCGCTCGGTTGAACACTGAAGCTTTCTTT
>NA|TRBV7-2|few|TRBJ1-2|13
CASSSRDGHGYTF
TGTGCCAGCAGTTCCAGGGACGGGCATGGCTACACCTTC
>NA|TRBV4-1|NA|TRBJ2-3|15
CASSPRGPSTDTQYF
TGCGCCAGCAGCCCGCGGGGGCCAAGCACAGATACGCAGTATTTT
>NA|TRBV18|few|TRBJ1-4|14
CASSLLVGDEELFF
TGTGCCAGCTCACTCCTCGTCGGGGACGAAGAACTGTTTTTT
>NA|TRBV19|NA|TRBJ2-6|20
CASSTPRVAGFGSGANVLTF
TGTGCCAGTAGTACGCCCCGAGTAGCAGGGTTTGGTTCTGGGGCCAACGTCCTGACTTTC
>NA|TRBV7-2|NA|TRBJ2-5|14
CASSLGVGSRAQYF
TGTGCCAGCAGCTTAGGAGTCGGGTCTCGGGCCCAGTACTTC
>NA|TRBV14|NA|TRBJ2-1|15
CASSQALRTDNEQFF
TGTGCCAGCAGCCAAGCATTGCGGACAGACAATGAGCAGTTCTTC
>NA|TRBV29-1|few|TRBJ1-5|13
CSVGTDSNQPQHF
TGCAGCGTTGGGACAGATAGCAATCAGCCCCAGCATTTT
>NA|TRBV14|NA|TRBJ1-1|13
CASSLTQNTEAFF
TGTGCCAGCAGCCTCACTCAGAACACTGAAGCTTTCTTT
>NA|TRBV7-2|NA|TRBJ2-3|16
CASSLDGRAFTDTQYF
TGTGCCAGCAGCTTAGACGGGCGGGCCTTCACAGATACGCAGTATTTT
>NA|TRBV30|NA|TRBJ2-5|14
CAWSLGQLQETQYF
TGTGCCTGGAGCCTAGGACAGCTACAAGAGACCCAGTACTTC
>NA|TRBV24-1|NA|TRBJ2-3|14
CATSEKGHTDTQYF
TGTGCCACCAGTGAAAAGGGACACACAGATACGCAGTATTTT
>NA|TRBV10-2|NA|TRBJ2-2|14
CASSLTHGTGELFF
TGCGCCAGCAGCCTCACACATGGCACCGGGGAGCTGTTTTTT
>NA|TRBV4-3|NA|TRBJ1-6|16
CASSQDPGPYNSPLHF
TGCGCCAGCAGCCAAGATCCGGGACCCTATAATTCACCCCTCCACTTT
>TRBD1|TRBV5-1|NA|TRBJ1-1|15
CASSEQGSMNTEAFF
TGCGCCAGCAGCGAACAGGGGTCCATGAACACTGAAGCTTTCTTT